Below are 3 T cell receptor beta chains sequenced from a single sample in a study of a mutant IDH1 vaccine in newly diagnosed glioma. Sample time point: baseline, week 1 (first vaccination visit). Treatment in this sample: pre-vaccination baseline after standard-of-care therapy. TCRdb's copy holds only in-frame clones and misses some; the assay was immunoSEQ multiplex PCR. The repertoire holds about 92,000 clones, with about 80% as singletons. The material was PBMCs, obtained from a glioma patient treated with radiotherapy, temozolomide or both. The receptor source for this set is a woman in her forties or fifties with glioma.

The chain joins TRBV5-4 to TRBJ1-6; maybe TRBD1 (5 bases). The germline gives CDR1 SGHNT, CDR2 YYREEE (reference sequence). This CDR3 has 16 residues. V dropped 6 bases and J dropped 10 bases, with 23 bases sitting between them. This CDR3 is CASNPGGTNGKSPLHF. The CDR3 DNA is TGTGCCAGCAACCCAGGTGGGACGAACGGGAAATCACCCCTCCACTTT. The variable domain in full, with the rest retrieved from reference TRBV5-4 and TRBJ1-6, is ETGVTQSPTHLIKTRGQQVTLRCSSQSGHNTVSWYQQALGQGPQFIFQYYREEENGRGNFPPRFSGLQFPNYSSELNVNALELDDSALYLCASNPGGTNGKSPLHFGNGTRLTVT.

The DNA for the CDR3 is TGTGCCAGCACGGCAGTCGGGGGTCGCCCCGAAGCTTTCTTT. This sequence encodes CASTAVGGRPEAFF. V and J are TRBV9 and TRBJ1-1, with TRBD1 as a possible D gene (5 bases). Trimming removed 6 bases from V and 8 bases from J, with 20 bases in between. Germline V CDR1 and CDR2: SGDLS, YYNGEE. This CDR3 is built from 14 residues.

This chain joins TRBV10-3 and TRBJ1-1; maybe TRBD1 (6 bases). The length of the CDR3 is 13 residues. From germline, CDR1 is ENHRY and CDR2 SYGVKD. Deletions cut 7 bases from V and 7 bases from J, with 16 bases between. DNA for the CDR3: TGTGCCATCACCGAAGGGGGGGCGGATGAAGCTTTCTTT. Its protein is CAITEGGADEAFF.